This T cell receptor beta chain was profiled in a study of blood T cell repertoires in COVID-19. This table comes from immunoSEQ multiplex PCR, and its TCRdb copy is limited to in-frame clones, with some not included. The sample includes around 30,000 clones, roughly nine tenths seen only once; the top ten take approximately 3.7%. V lost 4 bases, J lost 5 bases, and 15 bases lay in between. The germline CDR1 and CDR2 sequences are SGHNT and YYREEE (reference sequence). CDR3 size: 15 residues. The chain is built from TRBV5-4 and TRBJ1-4; D might be TRBD1 (6 bases). Sequenced material: peripheral blood. This receptor was taken from a man between 60 and 75 years old with acute or convalescent COVID-19. The CDR3 reads CASSHQGHGNEKLFF. In DNA form, the CDR3 reads TGTGCCAGCAGCCATCAGGGACACGGGAATGAAAAACTGTTTTTT.